This T cell receptor delta chain was identified in a study of gamma-delta chains in newborns, infants, children. Study-wide background: Microbial exposure reportedly drives polyclonal innate γδ T cell expansion after birth.

TCRdb re-called the reads using CATT. The repertoire consists of some 4,000 delta-chain clones, with around 6.2% occurring once and the leading ten covering approximately 16%. Comments on this clone: The junction and the germline gene differ at one end; a read error may be behind it.

This receptor was taken from a child who was a newborn, infant or young child, either healthy, febrile or measles-vaccinated (not recorded which). Sequencing was carried out using blood.

Written as DNA, the CDR3 is TGTGCCTGTGACGTACTGGGGGATGCCAGCTCCTGGGACACCCGACGGATGTTTTTC. Its protein is CACDVLGDASSWDTRRMFF. The chain employs TRDV2 and TRDJ3, with 10 positions matching TRDD3. CDR1 GEAIGNYY and CDR2 EKD come from the germline V gene. The CDR3 loop spans 19 amino acids.